This is a list of T cell receptor beta chains from one sample in a study of a mutant IDH1 vaccine in newly diagnosed glioma. The repertoire was sequenced with immunoSEQ multiplex PCR; TCRdb's copy has only in-frame clones and lacks some. The data show 110,000 or so clones, roughly 90% seen once. The antigens for these receptors are not known. This sample comprised PBMCs, obtained from a glioma patient whose treatment included an IDH1 peptide vaccine. Receptor source: a woman in her forties or fifties with glioma. CDR3s include the opening cysteine and the closing phenylalanine or tryptophan. The D gene is left open where the match is weak. Clone size is shown for a subset of rows, as once, few, many or a class of expanded clone.

d_call j_call clone_size cdr3_length v_call cdr3_nt cdr3_aa
. TRBJ1-5 . 13 TRBV19 TGTGCCAGTAGTACGCGACCGAATCAGCCCCAGCATTTT CASSTRPNQPQHF
TRBD2 TRBJ2-1 . 11 TRBV28 TGTGCCAGCAGTAGCGGGATTGACCAGTTCTTC CASSSGIDQFF
. TRBJ2-1 . 14 TRBV5-1 TGCGCCAGCAGTAAAGATCGACCCTACAATGAGCAGTTCTTC CASSKDRPYNEQFF
TRBD2 TRBJ2-1 . 16 TRBV5-1 TGCGCCAGCAGCTTGTTTTCTAGCGGGAGCTACAATGAGCAGTTCTTC CASSLFSSGSYNEQFF
. TRBJ2-3 . 14 TRBV13 TGTGCCAGCAGCTTAGTATACCCAGTGGGCACGCAGTATTTT CASSLVYPVGTQYF
. TRBJ2-1 . 14 TRBV30 TGTGCCTGGACGAAGGGCGGAGGCTACAATGAGCAGTTCTTC CAWTKGGGYNEQFF
. TRBJ2-7 once 15 TRBV19 TGTGCCAGTAGTATCGGGTCCGGGACCCTCGGCGAGCAGTACTTC CASSIGSGTLGEQYF
. TRBJ2-5 . 13 TRBV9 TGTGCCAGCAGCGTAGTAGGTGGGGAGACCCAGTACTTC CASSVVGGETQYF
. TRBJ1-5 . 12 TRBV28 TGTGCCAGCAGGATTGTGAATCAGCCCCAGCATTTT CASRIVNQPQHF
. TRBJ2-2 once 14 TRBV6-6 TGTGCCAGCAGTCCTACAGCGATCACCGGGGAGCTGTTTTTT CASSPTAITGELFF
. TRBJ1-1 . 15 TRBV10-1 TGCGCCAGCAGTGAGGGCGCACCTCCGAACACTGAAGCTTTCTTT CASSEGAPPNTEAFF
TRBD2 TRBJ2-1 . 15 TRBV27 TGTGCCAGCGGATATAGCGGGAGTCGGTACAATGAGCAGTTCTTC CASGYSGSRYNEQFF
. TRBJ2-1 . 15 TRBV5-6 TGTGCCAGCAGCTTAGGCAGAAGGCACTACAATGAGCAGTTCTTC CASSLGRRHYNEQFF
TRBD2 TRBJ2-5 . 16 TRBV11-3 TGTGCCAGCAGTTCGCCGGGACTAGCGGGAAAAGAGACCCAGTACTTC CASSSPGLAGKETQYF
. TRBJ1-6 . 15 TRBV19 TGTGCCAGTAGTTCAAGGGACGGTACAAATTCACCCCTCCACTTT CASSSRDGTNSPLHF
. TRBJ1-1 . 13 TRBV10-1 TGCGCCAGCAGTGTCGCTCCGAACACTGAAGCTTTCTTT CASSVAPNTEAFF
TRBD1 TRBJ1-4 . 14 TRBV2 TGTGCCAGCAGAGACAGGACAGGTATAGAAAAACTGTTTTTT CASRDRTGIEKLFF
TRBD2 TRBJ2-7 . 15 TRBV7-2 TGTGCCAGCAGCCCGGCGGCCGGGACTAGCGGCGAGCAGTACTTC CASSPAAGTSGEQYF
TRBD2 TRBJ2-1 . 17 TRBV9 TGTGCCAGCAGCGTAGATCTGACTAGCGGCCCCTACAATGAGCAGTTCTTC CASSVDLTSGPYNEQFF
. TRBJ1-5 . 13 TRBV5-8 TGTGCCAGCAGCTTGGAGGGGAAACAGCCCCAGCATTTT CASSLEGKQPQHF
. TRBJ2-1 . 14 TRBV19 TGTGCCAGTAGTACCCGGGACGGGTACAATGAGCAGTTCTTC CASSTRDGYNEQFF
TRBD2 TRBJ2-3 . 15 TRBV7-3 TGTGCCAGCAGTCTTTGGGCTAGCGGGACAGATACGCAGTATTTT CASSLWASGTDTQYF
. TRBJ2-3 . 14 TRBV18 TGTGCCAGCTCACCACCGGGGTTGCCAGATACGCAGTATTTT CASSPPGLPDTQYF
TRBD2 TRBJ2-7 . 16 TRBV4-2 TGTGCCAGCAGCAAACGCAGACTAGCCACTACCTACGAGCAGTACTTC CASSKRRLATTYEQYF
. TRBJ2-5 . 14 TRBV27 TGTGCCAGCAGTTTAATGTCCCCAGGGGAGACCCAGTACTTC CASSLMSPGETQYF
TRBD2 TRBJ2-7 . 14 TRBV27 TGTGCCAGCAGTTTTACTAGCGGGAGGAGCGAGCAGTACTTC CASSFTSGRSEQYF
. TRBJ1-6 . 12 TRBV28 TGTGCCAGCTCCCAGGGAAATTCACCCCTCCACTTT CASSQGNSPLHF
TRBD2 TRBJ2-3 . 15 TRBV19 TGTGCCAGTAGCCTCCTAGCGGGGCACACAGATACGCAGTATTTT CASSLLAGHTDTQYF
. TRBJ1-1 . 15 TRBV11-2 TGTGCCAGCAGCTTAGTGGCCACAGGGAACACTGAAGCTTTCTTT CASSLVATGNTEAFF
TRBD1 TRBJ2-7 . 15 TRBV18 TGTGCCAGCTCACCACCGGGGACAGGGCCGAACGAGCAGTACTTC CASSPPGTGPNEQYF
TRBD1 TRBJ1-1 . 12 TRBV6-1 TGTGCCAGCAGTGTCCGGACAGGTGAAGCTTTCTTT CASSVRTGEAFF
. TRBJ2-7 . 15 TRBV21-1 TGTGCCAGCAGTGTTGCGGGGAGGGCCGTAAACGAGCAGTACTTC CASSVAGRAVNEQYF
. TRBJ1-3 . 15 TRBV5-5 TGTGCCAGCAGCCTACAGGGAAACCCTGGAAACACCATATATTTT CASSLQGNPGNTIYF
TRBD2 TRBJ2-1 . 14 TRBV7-2 TGTGCCAGCAATCCGTCTAGCGGGAGATATGAGCAGTTCTTC CASNPSSGRYEQFF
. TRBJ2-7 . 15 TRBV7-9 TGTGCCAGCAGCTCTCATGCCGGGGGCCCCTACGAGCAGTACTTC CASSSHAGGPYEQYF
. TRBJ1-2 . 15 TRBV7-2 TGTGCCAGCAGCTTAGGTGGCAGTAACGACTATGGCTACACCTTC CASSLGGSNDYGYTF
. TRBJ2-3 . 14 TRBV19 TGTGCCAGTAGTATGTGGGGAAGCACAGATACGCAGTATTTT CASSMWGSTDTQYF
. TRBJ2-7 few 12 TRBV6-5 TGTGCCAGCAGTGACAGGAGGTACGAGCAGTACTTC CASSDRRYEQYF
TRBD2 TRBJ2-5 . 17 TRBV7-8 TGTGCCAGCAGCTTAGCGAGGGGACTAGCGGTTCGGGAGACCCAGTACTTC CASSLARGLAVRETQYF
TRBD1 TRBJ2-7 . 13 TRBV29-1 TGCAGCGTTATCGGACAGGGGGTAAGCGAGCAGTACTTC CSVIGQGVSEQYF
. TRBJ1-2 . 13 TRBV10-3 TGTGCCATCAGTGGACGGGAAAACTATGGCTACACCTTC CAISGRENYGYTF
. TRBJ1-2 once 17 TRBV14 TGTGCCAGCAGCCAAGGGAGGAGGCAGGGCCCTAACTATGGCTACACCTTC CASSQGRRQGPNYGYTF
. TRBJ2-3 once 12 TRBV19 TGTGCCAGTAGCCCCTCTGCCGATACGCAGTATTTT CASSPSADTQYF
. TRBJ2-7 . 14 TRBV19 TGTGCCAGTAGTATAGGAAAAGGGGAGTACGAGCAGTACTTC CASSIGKGEYEQYF
TRBD2 TRBJ2-1 . 15 TRBV11-2 TGTGCCAGCAGCTATACTAGCGGGACTTACAATGAGCAGTTCTTC CASSYTSGTYNEQFF
. TRBJ2-6 . 17 TRBV5-6 TGTGCCAGCCACCCAGGCAATAGTCACAATCGGGCCAACGTCCTGACTTTC CASHPGNSHNRANVLTF
. TRBJ1-2 . 17 TRBV5-1 TGCGCCAGCAGCTTGGGATATTCGGGAGCCCCTACTGATGGCTACACCTTC CASSLGYSGAPTDGYTF
. TRBJ2-2 . 13 TRBV6-5 TGTGCCAGCAGTACAGACGGCACCGGGGAGCTGTTTTTT CASSTDGTGELFF
. TRBJ1-5 . 12 TRBV5-4 TGTGCCAGCAGCTTCTTTAATCAGCCCCAGCATTTT CASSFFNQPQHF
. TRBJ2-7 . 14 TRBV27 TGTGCCAGCAGTTTAATTGACAGCTCCTACGAGCAGTACTTC CASSLIDSSYEQYF
. TRBJ2-2 . 16 TRBV4-1 TGCGCCAGCAGCCACCCGGAGGGGCACAACACCGGGGAGCTGTTTTTT CASSHPEGHNTGELFF
TRBD1 TRBJ1-5 . 15 TRBV7-9 TGTGCCAGCAGTCCCGGGACAGGGGGCTTTCAGCCCCAGCATTTT CASSPGTGGFQPQHF
TRBD1 TRBJ2-7 . 15 TRBV5-5 TGTGCCAGCAGCTCCGGGACAGGGAATCTTATCGAGCAGTACTTC CASSSGTGNLIEQYF
. TRBJ2-1 . 12 TRBV28 TGTGCCAGCAGTAACGAATGGACAGATTCGTTCTTC CASSNEWTDSFF
TRBD2 TRBJ2-1 . 15 TRBV9 TGTGCCAGCAGCGTGCTAGCGGGAGGAGTTGATGAGCAGTTCTTC CASSVLAGGVDEQFF